This TCR beta chain was captured by sequencing in a study of cytomegalovirus exposure and HLA in healthy donors. This clone came up a few times. The PCR was carried out with 60 Vbeta primers and 13 Jbeta primers. Data came from immunoSEQ multiplex PCR; TCRdb stores just in-frame clones and leaves some out. Found here are approximately 92,000 clones, 81% of them singletons; the top ten hold approximately 1.3%. The CDR3 runs to 15 residues. Trimming stripped 6 bases from V and 2 bases from J, with 14 bases between. Germline V gives CDR1 SGHTA, CDR2 FQGNSA. The receptor was derived from a girl aged 2 to 9 in good health and CMV-seropositive. Specimen: PBMCs. The genes are TRBV7-2 and TRBJ1-3; tentative D call: TRBD1 (6 bases). CDR3 sequence (DNA): TGTGCCAGCAGTCCCGGGACAAACGCTGGAAACACCATATATTTT. Protein sequence: CASSPGTNAGNTIYF. The complete variable domain, with remaining parts taken from reference TRBV7-2 and TRBJ1-3, reads GAGVSQSPSNKVTEKGKDVELRCDPISGHTALYWYRQSLGQGLEFLIYFQGNSAPDKSGLPSDRFSAERTGGSVSTLTIQRTQQEDSAVYLCASSPGTNAGNTIYFGEGSWLTVV.